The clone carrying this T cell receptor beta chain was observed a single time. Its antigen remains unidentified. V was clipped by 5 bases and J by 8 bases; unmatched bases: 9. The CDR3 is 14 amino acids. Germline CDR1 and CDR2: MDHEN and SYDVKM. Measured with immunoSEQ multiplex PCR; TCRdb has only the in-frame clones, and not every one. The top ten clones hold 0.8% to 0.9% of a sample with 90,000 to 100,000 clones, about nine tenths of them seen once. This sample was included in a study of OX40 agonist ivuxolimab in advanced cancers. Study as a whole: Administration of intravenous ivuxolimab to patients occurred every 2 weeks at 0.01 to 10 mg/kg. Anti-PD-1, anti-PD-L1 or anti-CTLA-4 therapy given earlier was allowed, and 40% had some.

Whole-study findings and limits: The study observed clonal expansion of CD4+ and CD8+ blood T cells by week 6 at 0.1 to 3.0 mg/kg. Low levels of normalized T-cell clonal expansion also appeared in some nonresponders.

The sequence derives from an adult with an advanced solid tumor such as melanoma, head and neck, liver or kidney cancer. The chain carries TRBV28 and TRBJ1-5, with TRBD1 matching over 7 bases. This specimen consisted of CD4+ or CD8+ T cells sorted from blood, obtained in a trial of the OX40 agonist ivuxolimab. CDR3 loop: CASSRSGTVKPQHF. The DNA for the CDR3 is TGTGCCAGCAGTCGCTCCGGGACAGTCAAGCCCCAGCATTTT.